The source of this T cell receptor (beta chain) is a study of Tregs in tolerant kidney transplant recipients. Some clones are missing from TCRdb's copy, which holds only in-frame ones; the method was immunoSEQ multiplex PCR. The sample lists over 60,000 clones, roughly 98% seen once, with roughly 0.59% in the top ten. CD4+CD25+CD127- Tregs, CD4+CD25- non-Tregs, CD4 and CD8 cells were sorted. On this clone itself: The antigen is unknown.

The study's findings and limits: Expanding Tregs on activated donor B cells appeared to best identify donor-specific TCRbeta clones. Antigen-driven expansion was suggested because donor-specific Tregs expanded more than all Tregs in tolerant patients.

CDR3 length equals 16 residues. The junction had 7 bases not matched to a gene; V was cut back by 7 bases and J by 1 base. Germline assignment: CDR1 MDHEN and CDR2 SYDVKM. The chain employs TRBV28 and TRBJ2-2; 9 nucleotides line up with TRBD1. Sample: CD4+ T cells from blood, taken before the transplant. The clonotype was recovered from a human donor who received a combined kidney and bone marrow transplant. The CDR3 sequence: CASNPPGQGNTGELFF. The DNA for the CDR3 is TGTGCCAGCAATCCCCCGGGACAGGGGAACACCGGGGAGCTGTTTTTT.